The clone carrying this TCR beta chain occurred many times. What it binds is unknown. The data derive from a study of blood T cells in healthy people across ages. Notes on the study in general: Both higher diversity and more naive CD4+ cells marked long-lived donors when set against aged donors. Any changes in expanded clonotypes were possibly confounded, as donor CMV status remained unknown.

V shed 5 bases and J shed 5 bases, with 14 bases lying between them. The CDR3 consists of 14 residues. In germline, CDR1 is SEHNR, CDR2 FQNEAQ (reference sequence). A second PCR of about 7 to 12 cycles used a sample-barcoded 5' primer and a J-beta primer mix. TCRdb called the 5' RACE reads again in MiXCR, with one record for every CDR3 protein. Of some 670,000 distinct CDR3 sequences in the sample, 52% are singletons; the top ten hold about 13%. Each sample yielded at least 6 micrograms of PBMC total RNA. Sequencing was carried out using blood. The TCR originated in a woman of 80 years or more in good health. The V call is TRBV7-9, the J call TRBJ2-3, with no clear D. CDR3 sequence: CASSLGSALDTQYF. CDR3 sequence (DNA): TGTGCCAGCAGCCTAGGATCAGCCTTAGATACGCAGTATTTT.